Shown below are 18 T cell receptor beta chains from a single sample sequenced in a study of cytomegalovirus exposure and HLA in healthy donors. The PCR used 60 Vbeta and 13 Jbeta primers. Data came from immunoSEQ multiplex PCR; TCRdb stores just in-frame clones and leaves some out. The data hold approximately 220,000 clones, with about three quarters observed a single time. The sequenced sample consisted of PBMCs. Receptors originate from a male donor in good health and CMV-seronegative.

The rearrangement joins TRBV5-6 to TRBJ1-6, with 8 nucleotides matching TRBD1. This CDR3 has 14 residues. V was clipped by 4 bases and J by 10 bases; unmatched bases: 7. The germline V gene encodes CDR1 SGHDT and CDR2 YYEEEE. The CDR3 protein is CASSPTGVESPLHF. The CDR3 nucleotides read TGTGCCAGCAGCCCGACAGGGGTCGAATCACCCCTCCACTTT.

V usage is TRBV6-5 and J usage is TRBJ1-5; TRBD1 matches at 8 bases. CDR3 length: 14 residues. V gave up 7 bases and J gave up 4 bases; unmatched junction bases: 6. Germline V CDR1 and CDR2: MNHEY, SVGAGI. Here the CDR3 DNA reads TGTGCCAGCACCTACCGACAGGGGAATCAGCCCCAGCATTTT. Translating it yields CASTYRQGNQPQHF.

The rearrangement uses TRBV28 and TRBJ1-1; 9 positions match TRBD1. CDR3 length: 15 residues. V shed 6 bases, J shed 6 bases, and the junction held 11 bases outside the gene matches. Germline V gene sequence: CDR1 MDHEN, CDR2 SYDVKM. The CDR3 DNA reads TGTGCCAGCAGACAAACAGGGGGCGCGACCGCTGAAGCTTTCTTT. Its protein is CASRQTGGATAEAFF.

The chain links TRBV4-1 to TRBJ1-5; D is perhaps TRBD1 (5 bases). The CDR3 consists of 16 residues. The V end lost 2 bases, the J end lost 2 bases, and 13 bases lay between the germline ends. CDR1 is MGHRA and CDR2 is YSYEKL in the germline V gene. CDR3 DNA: TGCGCCAGCAGCCAATGGTTGGGGGGGGGCAATCAGCCCCAGCATTTT. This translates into CASSQWLGGGNQPQHF.

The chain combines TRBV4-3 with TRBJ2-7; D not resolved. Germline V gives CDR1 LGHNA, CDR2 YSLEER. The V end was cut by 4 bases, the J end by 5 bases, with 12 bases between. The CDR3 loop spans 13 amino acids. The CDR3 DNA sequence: TGCGCCAGCAGCCTCACCCCGAGGCACGAGCAGTACTTC. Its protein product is CASSLTPRHEQYF.

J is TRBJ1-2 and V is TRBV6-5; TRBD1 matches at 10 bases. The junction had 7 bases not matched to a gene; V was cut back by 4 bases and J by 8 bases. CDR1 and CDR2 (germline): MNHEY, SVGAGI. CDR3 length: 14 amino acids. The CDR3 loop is CASSSDRGLRGYTF. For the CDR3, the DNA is TGTGCCAGCAGTTCTGACAGGGGGCTGCGAGGCTACACCTTC.

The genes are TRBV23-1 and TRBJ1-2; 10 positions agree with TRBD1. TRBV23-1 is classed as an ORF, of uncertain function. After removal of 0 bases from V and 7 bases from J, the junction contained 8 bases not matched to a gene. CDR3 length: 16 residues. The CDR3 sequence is CASSQSMTGGFRGYTF. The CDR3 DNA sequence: TGCGCCAGCAGTCAATCGATGACAGGGGGCTTTCGTGGCTACACCTTC.

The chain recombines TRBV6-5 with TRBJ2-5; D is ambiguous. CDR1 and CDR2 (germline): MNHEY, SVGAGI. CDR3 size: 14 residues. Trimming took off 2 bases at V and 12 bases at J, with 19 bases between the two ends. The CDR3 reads CASSYEAVPKSKYF. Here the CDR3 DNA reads TGTGCCAGCAGTTACGAGGCCGTCCCGAAGAGCAAGTACTTC.

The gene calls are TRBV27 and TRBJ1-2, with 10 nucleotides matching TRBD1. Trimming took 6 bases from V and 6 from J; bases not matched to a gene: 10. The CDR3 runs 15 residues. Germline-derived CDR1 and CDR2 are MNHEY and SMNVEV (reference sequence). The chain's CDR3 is CASSPPGQGWNGYTF. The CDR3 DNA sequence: TGTGCCAGCAGCCCTCCGGGACAGGGGTGGAATGGCTACACCTTC.

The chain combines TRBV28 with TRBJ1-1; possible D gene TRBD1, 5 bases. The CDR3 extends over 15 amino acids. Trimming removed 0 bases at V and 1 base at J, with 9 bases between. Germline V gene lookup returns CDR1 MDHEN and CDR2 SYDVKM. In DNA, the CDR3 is TGTGCCAGCAGTTTATGGCGACAGACGAACACTGAAGCTTTCTTT. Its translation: CASSLWRQTNTEAFF.

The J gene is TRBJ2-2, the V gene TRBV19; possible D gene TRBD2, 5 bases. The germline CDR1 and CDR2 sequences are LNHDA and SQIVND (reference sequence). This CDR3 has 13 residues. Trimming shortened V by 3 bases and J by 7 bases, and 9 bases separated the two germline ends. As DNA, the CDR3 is TGTGCCAGTAGTATTTCGGAGGTCGGGGAGCTGTTTTTT. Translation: CASSISEVGELFF.

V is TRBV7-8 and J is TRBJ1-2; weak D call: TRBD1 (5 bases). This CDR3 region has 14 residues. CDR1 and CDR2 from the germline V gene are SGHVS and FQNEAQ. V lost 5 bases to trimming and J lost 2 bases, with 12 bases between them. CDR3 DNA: TGTGCCAGCAGCCTAAGGGAGGGGAACTATGGCTACACCTTC. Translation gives CASSLREGNYGYTF.

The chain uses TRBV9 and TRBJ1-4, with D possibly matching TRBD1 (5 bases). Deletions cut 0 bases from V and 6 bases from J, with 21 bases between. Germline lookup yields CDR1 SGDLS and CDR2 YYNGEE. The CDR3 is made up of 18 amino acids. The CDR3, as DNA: TGTGCCAGCAGCGTAGCCCCCGGGGGTTCGGACGGGGATGAAAAACTGTTTTTT. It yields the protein CASSVAPGGSDGDEKLFF.

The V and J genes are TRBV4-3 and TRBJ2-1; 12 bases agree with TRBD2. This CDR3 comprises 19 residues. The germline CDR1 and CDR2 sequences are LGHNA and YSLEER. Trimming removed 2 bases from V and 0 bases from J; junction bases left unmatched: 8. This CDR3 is CASSQLTSGRPNSYNEQFF. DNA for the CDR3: TGCGCCAGCAGCCAACTGACTAGCGGGAGACCAAACTCCTACAATGAGCAGTTCTTC.

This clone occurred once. The chain's CDR3 is CASSWDSQETQYF. The DNA for the CDR3 is TGCGCCAGCAGCTGGGACAGCCAAGAGACCCAGTACTTC. The chain is built from TRBV5-1 and TRBJ2-5; 7 positions match TRBD1. CDR1 is SGHRS and CDR2 is YFSETQ in the germline V gene. This CDR3 is 13 amino acids long. Trimming removed 3 bases from V and 1 base from J; junction bases left unmatched: 0.

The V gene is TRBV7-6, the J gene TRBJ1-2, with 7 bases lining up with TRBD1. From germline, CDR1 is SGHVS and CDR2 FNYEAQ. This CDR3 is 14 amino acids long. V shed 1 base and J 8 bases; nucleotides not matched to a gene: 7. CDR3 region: CASSLGQGSYGYTF. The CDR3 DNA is TGTGCCAGCAGCTTAGGACAGGGCTCGTACGGCTACACCTTC.

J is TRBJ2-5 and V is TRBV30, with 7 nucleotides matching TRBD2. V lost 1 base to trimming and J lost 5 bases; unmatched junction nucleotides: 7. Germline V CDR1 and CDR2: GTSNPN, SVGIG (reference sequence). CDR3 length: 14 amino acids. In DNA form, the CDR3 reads TGTGCCTGGAGTGCCCGGGGAGGGATGGAGACCCAGTACTTC. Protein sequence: CAWSARGGMETQYF.

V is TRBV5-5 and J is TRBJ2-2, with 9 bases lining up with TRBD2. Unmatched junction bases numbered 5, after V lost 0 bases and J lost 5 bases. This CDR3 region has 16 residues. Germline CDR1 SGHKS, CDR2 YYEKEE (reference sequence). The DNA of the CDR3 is TGTGCCAGCAGCTTGGTTAGCGGGAGTCGTACCGGGGAGCTGTTTTTT. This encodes CASSLVSGSRTGELFF.